This note documents a single T cell receptor (beta chain) sequence. The target of this receptor is not known. Base quality data are lacking; no much larger clone is found one base away. This entry belongs to a study of blood T cell repertoires in COVID-19 (dated by TCRdb to 2020 to 2022). With regard to the full study: Collaborator samples came from the United States, Italy and Spain and covered acute and convalescent phases of COVID-19. The prospective study material was composed of cDNA or gDNA derived from T cells, B-cell-depleted T cells, or PBMCs. A freely available public database, intended as a resource for researchers studying the immune response to SARS-CoV-2, is where the repertoires were released. Where available, HLA class I and class II types were taken from metadata supplied by the sample provider and were not determined by assay-based typing. Subjects who had been exposed to COVID-19, were actively infected with it, or had recovered from it provided the deeply sampled blood TCRbeta repertoires that made up the dataset. Samples were obtained from the ongoing ImmuneRACE study (first 160 participants) and from over a thousand subjects provided by 6 global collaborators. Nearly every sample came with metadata listing a de-identified subject ID, COVID-19 status, age in years and sex. Broader findings and caveats from the paper: Clinical and demographic metadata were provided uncurated, with the amount varying by source and participant.

The CDR3 runs 14 residues from the cysteine to the phenylalanine. Only CDR3 DNA is held: 42 bases, read in frame from base 1. The germline V gene encodes CDR1 SNHLY and CDR2 FYNNEI. The junction shows trimming of 8 bases on V and 0 bases on J, plus 11 bases between the germline ends. One collaborating source in Seattle enrolled patients during active infection and followed them longitudinally through the course of disease. Collaborating institutions collected whole blood in K2EDTA tubes following their own protocols. For TCRbeta analysis, collaborator samples were shipped as frozen whole blood, as isolated PBMCs, or as DNA extracted from either sample type. The immunoSEQ Assay, a bias-controlled multiplex PCR, was used to amplify TCRbeta CDR3 regions from genomic DNA. Regarding the original processing steps: Nucleated cell counts per sample were estimated from amplification of reference gene primers within the assay. To quantify the absolute abundance of each unique TCRbeta CDR3 rearrangement, sequence reads were collapsed and filtered. For each sample, productive Simpson clonality was calculated by taking the square root of Simpson's diversity index across productive rearrangements. TCRdb took this table from immuneACCESS and kept in-frame rearrangements with V and J called. Such tables lack part of the clones; where checked against another copy, unresolved V genes explain under half of the gap, and the rest is unexplained. Clone size and V and J calls were adopted from that table, with D and trimming inferred from the DNA. This sample has 250,000 to 400,000 clones in its table, and under 90% of those were observed once. 2.5% to 3.5% of the sample rests with the top ten.

The chain employs TRBV2 and TRBJ1-3; the D segment cannot be called with confidence. The TCR originated in a woman in her 30s with COVID-19, enrolled during active disease. The sequenced material came from peripheral blood. The CDR3: CASFYGSSGNTIYF. The bases are TGTGCCAGCTTTTACGGGAGCTCTGGAAACACCATATATTTT.